This T cell receptor beta chain appears in the sequencing data of a study of blood T cell repertoires in COVID-19. Assay: immunoSEQ multiplex PCR; the TCRdb copy retains only in-frame clones and omits some. The repertoire includes around 200,000 clones, over 75% of them detected once, and 2.5% to 3.5% sits in the top ten. The CDR3 is 16 amino acids. V dropped 0 bases and J dropped 16; count of bases not matched to a gene: 13. CDR1 is MGHRA and CDR2 is YSYEKL in the germline V gene. Specimen: peripheral blood. This rearrangement joins TRBV4-1 to TRBJ2-1, with 12 bases aligning to TRBD2. This receptor was identified in an elderly woman with active or convalescent COVID-19. In DNA form, the CDR3 reads TGCGCCAGCAGCCAAGAGAGCCCTACTAGCGGGGGGCCCCTCTTCTTC. Amino acids: CASSQESPTSGGPLFF.